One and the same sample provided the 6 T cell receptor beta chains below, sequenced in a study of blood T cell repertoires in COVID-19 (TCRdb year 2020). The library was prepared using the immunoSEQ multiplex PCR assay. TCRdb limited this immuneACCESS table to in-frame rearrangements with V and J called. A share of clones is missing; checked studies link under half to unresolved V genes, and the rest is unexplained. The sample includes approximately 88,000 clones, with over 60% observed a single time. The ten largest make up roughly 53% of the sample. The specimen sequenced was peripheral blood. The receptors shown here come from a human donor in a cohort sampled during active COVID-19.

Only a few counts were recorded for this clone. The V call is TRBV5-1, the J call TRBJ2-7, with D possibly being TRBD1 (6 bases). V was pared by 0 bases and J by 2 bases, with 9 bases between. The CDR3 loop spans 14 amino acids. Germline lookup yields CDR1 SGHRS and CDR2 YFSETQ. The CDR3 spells CASSLGQAPYEQYF. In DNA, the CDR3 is TGCGCCAGCAGCTTGGGACAGGCCCCCTACGAGCAGTACTTC.

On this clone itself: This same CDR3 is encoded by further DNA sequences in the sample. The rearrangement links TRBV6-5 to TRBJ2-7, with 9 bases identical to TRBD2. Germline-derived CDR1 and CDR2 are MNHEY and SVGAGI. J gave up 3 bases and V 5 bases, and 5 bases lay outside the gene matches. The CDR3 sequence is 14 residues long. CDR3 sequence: CASSTLAGGYEQYF. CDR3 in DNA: TGTGCCAGCAGTACACTAGCGGGTGGCTACGAGCAGTACTTC.

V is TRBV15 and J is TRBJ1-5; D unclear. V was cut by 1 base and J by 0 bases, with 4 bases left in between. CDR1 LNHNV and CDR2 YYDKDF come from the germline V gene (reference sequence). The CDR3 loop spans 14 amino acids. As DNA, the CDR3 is TGTGCCACCAGCAGAGCACTTAGCAATCAGCCCCAGCATTTT. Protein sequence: CATSRALSNQPQHF.

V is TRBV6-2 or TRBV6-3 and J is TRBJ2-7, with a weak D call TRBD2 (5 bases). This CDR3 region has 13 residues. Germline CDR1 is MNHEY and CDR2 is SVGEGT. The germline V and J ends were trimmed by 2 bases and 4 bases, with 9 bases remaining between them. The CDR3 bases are TGTGCCAGCAGTTACAGACCGGGGTACGAGCAGTACTTC. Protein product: CASSYRPGYEQYF.

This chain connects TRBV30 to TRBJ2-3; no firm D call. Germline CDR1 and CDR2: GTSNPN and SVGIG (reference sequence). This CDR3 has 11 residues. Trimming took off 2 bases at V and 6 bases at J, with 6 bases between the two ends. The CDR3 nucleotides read TGTGCCTGGAGTTCCGGGGATACGCAGTATTTT. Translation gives CAWSSGDTQYF. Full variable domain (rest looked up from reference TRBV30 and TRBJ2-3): SQTIHQWPATLVQPVGSPLSLECTVEGTSNPNLYWYRQAAGRGLQLLFYSVGIGQISSEVPQNLSASRPQDRQFILSSKKLLLSDSGFYLCAWSSGDTQYFGPGTRLTVL.

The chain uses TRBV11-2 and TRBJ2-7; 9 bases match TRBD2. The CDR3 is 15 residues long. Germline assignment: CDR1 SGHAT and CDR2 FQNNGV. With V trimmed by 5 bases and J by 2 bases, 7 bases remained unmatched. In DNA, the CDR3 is TGTGCCAGCAGCCTCGCGGGGGGGGTTACCTACGAGCAGTACTTC. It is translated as CASSLAGGVTYEQYF.